The sequence of this T cell receptor (beta chain) was determined in a study of T cells in Graves' hyperthyroidism and ophthalmopathy. There were TCR beta CDR3 regions amplified from RNA transcripts. With the HTBI primer set, the TCR CDR3 went through a first round of RT-PCR. A single record per CDR3 protein comes from TCRdb applying MiXCR to the multiplex PCR reads. The sample includes approximately 610,000 distinct CDR3 sequences, approximately 16% seen only once; the top ten take 18%. V gave up 0 bases and J gave up 4 bases, with 10 bases separating them. CDR3 size: 14 residues. Per the germline V gene, CDR1 is SGHRS and CDR2 is YFSETQ. This clonotype has a count of ten or more.

The sequence came from a woman younger than 30 with Graves' hyperthyroidism. Sequencing was carried out using blood. V is TRBV5-1 and J is TRBJ1-1; D remains ambiguous. The CDR3 spells CASSLEGLGTEAFF. DNA for the CDR3: TGCGCCAGCAGCTTGGAAGGGTTGGGCACTGAAGCTTTCTTT.